The TCR beta chain under discussion was sequenced for a study of Tregs in tolerant kidney transplant recipients. Measured with immunoSEQ multiplex PCR; TCRdb has only the in-frame clones, and not every one. The sample consists of tens of thousands of clones, over 85% of them appearing once. Germline CDR1 SGHRS, CDR2 YFSETQ. Trimming stripped 0 bases from V and 3 bases from J, with 8 bases between. This CDR3 region has 14 residues. This TCR was recovered from a human donor who received a combined kidney and bone marrow transplant. The chain links TRBV5-1 to TRBJ2-3, with D unresolved. The source was CD4+ T cells from blood, collected before the transplant. CDR3 in DNA: TGCGCCAGCAGCTTGGGGGCTGAAACAGATACGCAGTATTTT. This encodes CASSLGAETDTQYF.